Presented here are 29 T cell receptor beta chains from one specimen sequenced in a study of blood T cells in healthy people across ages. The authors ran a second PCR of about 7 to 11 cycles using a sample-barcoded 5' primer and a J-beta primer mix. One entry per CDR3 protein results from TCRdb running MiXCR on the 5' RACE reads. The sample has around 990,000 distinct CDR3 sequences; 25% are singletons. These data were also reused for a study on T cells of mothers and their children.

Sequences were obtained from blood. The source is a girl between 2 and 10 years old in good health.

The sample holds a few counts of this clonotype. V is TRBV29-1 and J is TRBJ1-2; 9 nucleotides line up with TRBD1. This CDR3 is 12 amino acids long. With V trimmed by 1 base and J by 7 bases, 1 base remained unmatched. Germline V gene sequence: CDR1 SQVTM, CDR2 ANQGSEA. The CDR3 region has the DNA TGCAGCGTTGAAGGGGACAGGGCTGGCTACACCTTC. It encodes CSVEGDRAGYTF.

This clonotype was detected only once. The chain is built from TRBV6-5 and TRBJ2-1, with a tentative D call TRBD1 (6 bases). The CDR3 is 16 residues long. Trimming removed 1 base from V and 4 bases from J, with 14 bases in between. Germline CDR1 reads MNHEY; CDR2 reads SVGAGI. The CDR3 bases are TGTGCCAGCAGTTACTTACCGGGACAAAGATACAATGAGCAGTTCTTC. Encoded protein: CASSYLPGQRYNEQFF.

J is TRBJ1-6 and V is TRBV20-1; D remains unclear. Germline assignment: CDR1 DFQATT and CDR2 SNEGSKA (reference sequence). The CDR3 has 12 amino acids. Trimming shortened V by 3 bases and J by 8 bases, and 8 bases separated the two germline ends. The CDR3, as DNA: TGCAGTGCTAGGACACCGGATTCACCCCTCCACTTT. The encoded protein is CSARTPDSPLHF.

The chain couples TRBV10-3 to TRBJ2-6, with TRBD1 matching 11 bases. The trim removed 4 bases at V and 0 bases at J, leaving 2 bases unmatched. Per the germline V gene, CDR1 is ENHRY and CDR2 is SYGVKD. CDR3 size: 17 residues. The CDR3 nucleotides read TGTGCCATCAGTGGGACAGGGGGCCTCTCTGGGGCCAACGTCCTGACTTTC. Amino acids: CAISGTGGLSGANVLTF.

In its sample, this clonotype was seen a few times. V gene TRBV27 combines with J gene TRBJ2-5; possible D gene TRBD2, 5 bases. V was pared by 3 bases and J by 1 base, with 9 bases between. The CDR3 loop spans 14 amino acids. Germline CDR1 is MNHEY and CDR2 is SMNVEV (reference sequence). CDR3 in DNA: TGTGCCAGCAGTTTTTGGGAGCCCCAAGAGACCCAGTACTTC. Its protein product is CASSFWEPQETQYF.

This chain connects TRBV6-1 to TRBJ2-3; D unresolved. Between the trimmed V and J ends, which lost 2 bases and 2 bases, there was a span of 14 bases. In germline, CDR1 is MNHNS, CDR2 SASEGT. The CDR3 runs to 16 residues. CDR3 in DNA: TGTGCCAGCAGTGAATCTTTCGGGTTGGTCACAGATACGCAGTATTTT. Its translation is CASSESFGLVTDTQYF.

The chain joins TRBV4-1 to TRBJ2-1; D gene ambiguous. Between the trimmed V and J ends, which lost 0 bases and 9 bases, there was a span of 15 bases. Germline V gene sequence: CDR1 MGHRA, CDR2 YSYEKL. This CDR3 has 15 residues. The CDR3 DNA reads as TGCGCCAGCAGCCAAGAATCCAGCGCTGCGATTGAGCAGTTCTTC. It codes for CASSQESSAAIEQFF.

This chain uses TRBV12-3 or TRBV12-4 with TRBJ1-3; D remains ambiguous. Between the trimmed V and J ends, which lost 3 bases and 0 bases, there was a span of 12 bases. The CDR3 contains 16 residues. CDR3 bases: TGTGCCAGCAGTTTCTCCGGCAGAACCTCTGGAAACACCATATATTTT. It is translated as CASSFSGRTSGNTIYF.

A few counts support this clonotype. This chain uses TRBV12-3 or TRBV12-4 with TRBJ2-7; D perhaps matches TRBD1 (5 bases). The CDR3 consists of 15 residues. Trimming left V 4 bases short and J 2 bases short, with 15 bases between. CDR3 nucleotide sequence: TGTGCCAGCAGTTCCAGACAGACTCTAGCCTACGAGCAGTACTTC. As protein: CASSSRQTLAYEQYF.

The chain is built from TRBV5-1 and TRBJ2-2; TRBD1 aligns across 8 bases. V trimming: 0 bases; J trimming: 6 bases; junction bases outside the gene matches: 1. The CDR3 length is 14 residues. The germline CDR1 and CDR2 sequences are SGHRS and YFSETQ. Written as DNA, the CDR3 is TGCGCCAGCAGCTTGGACAGGGGGGCCGGGGAGCTGTTTTTT. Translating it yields CASSLDRGAGELFF. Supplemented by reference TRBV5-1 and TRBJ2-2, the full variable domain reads KAGVTQTPRYLIKTRGQQVTLSCSPISGHRSVSWYQQTPGQGLQFLFEYFSETQRNKGNFPGRFSGRQFSNSRSEMNVSTLELGDSALYLCASSLDRGAGELFFGEGSRLTVL.

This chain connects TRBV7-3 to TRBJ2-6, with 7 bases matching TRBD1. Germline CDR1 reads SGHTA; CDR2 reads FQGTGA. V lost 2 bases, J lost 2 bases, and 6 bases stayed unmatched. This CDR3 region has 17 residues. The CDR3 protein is CASSLSHRGAGANVLTF. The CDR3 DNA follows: TGTGCCAGCAGCTTATCACACAGGGGTGCTGGGGCCAACGTCCTGACTTTC.

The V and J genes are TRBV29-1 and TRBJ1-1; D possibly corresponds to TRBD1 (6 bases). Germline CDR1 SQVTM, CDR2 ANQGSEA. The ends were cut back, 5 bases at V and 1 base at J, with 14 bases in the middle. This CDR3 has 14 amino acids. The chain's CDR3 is CSVITGIENTEAFF. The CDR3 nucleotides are TGCAGCGTTATAACAGGGATAGAGAACACTGAAGCTTTCTTT.

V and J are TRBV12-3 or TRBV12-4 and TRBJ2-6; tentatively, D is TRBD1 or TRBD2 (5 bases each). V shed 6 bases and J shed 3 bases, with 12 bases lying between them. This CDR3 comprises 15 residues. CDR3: CASSRAGSGANVLTF. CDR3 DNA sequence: TGTGCCAGCAGCCGAGCAGGGAGTGGGGCCAACGTCCTGACTTTC.

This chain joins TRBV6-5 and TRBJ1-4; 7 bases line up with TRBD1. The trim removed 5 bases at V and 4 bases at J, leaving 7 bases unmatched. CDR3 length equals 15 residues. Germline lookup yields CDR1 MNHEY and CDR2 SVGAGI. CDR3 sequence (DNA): TGTGCCAGCAGTACATACAGGGGTGGTAATGAAAAACTGTTTTTT. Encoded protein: CASSTYRGGNEKLFF.

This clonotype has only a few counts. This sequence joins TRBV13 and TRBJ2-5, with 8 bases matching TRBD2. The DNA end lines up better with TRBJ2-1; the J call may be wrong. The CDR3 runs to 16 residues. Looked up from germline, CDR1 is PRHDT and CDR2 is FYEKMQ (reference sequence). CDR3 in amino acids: CASSFNGGGKYVEQFF. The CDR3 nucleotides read TGTGCCAGCAGCTTCAACGGCGGGGGGAAATATGTTGAGCAGTTCTTC.

CDR3 bases: TGTGCCAGCAGTGTCCCGGGACAGGGACGCTACGAGCAGTACTTC. Its protein is CASSVPGQGRYEQYF. This chain joins TRBV6-6 and TRBJ2-7; the match to TRBD1 covers 9 bases. The junction had 8 bases not matched to a gene; V was cut back by 5 bases and J by 3 bases. The CDR3 loop spans 15 amino acids. Germline CDR1 and CDR2: MNHNY and SVGAGI (reference sequence).

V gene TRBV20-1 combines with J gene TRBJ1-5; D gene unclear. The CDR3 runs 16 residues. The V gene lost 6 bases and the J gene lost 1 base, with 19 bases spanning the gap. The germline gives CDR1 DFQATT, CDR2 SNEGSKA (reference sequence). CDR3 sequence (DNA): TGCAGTGCCGCCGCTCTAGGGTTGAGGAGCAATCAGCCCCAGCATTTT. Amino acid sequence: CSAAALGLRSNQPQHF.

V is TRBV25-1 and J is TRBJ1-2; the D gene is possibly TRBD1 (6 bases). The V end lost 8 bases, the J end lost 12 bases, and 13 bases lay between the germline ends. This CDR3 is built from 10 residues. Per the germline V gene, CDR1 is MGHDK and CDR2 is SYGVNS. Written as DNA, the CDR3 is TGTGCCAGCGGGGAACAGGGAGACACCTTC. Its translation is CASGEQGDTF.

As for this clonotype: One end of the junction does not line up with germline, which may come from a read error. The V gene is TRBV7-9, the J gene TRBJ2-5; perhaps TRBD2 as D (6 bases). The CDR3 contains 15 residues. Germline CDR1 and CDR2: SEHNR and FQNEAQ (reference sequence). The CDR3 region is CASSLARGGLETQYF. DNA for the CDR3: TGCGCCAGCAGCTTAGCGCGGGGAGGACTGGAGACCCAGTACTTC.

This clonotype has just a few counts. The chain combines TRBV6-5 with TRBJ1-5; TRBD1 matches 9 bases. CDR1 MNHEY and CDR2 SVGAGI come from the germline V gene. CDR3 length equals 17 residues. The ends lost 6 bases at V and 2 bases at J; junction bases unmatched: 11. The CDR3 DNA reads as TGTGCCAGCAGCGCCACAGGGGGCCAGGGAGGCAATCAGCCCCAGCATTTT. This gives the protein CASSATGGQGGNQPQHF.

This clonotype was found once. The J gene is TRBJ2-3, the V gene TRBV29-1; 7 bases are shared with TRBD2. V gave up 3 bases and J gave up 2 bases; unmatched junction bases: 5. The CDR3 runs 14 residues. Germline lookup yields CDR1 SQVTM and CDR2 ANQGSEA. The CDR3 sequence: CSVDGTKATDTQYF. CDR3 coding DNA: TGCAGCGTTGATGGGACTAAAGCCACAGATACGCAGTATTTT.

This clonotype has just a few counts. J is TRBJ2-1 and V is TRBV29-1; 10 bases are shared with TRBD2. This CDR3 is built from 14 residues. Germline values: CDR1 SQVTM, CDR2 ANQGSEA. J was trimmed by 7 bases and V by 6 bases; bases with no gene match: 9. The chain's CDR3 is CSVDGTSVLNEQFF. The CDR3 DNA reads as TGCAGCGTCGACGGGACTAGCGTGCTAAATGAGCAGTTCTTC.

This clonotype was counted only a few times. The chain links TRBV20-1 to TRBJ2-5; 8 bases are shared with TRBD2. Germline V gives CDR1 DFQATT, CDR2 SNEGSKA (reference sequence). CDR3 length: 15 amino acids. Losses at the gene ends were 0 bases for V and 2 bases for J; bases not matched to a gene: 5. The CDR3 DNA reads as TGCAGTGCTAGAGATCCACGGGGGGGACAAGAGACCCAGTACTTC. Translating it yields CSARDPRGGQETQYF.

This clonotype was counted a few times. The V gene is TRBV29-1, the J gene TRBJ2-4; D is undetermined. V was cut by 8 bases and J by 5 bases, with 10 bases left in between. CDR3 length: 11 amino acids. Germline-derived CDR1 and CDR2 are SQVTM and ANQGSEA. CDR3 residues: CSPRMENIQYF. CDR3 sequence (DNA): TGCAGCCCCCGCATGGAAAACATTCAGTACTTC.

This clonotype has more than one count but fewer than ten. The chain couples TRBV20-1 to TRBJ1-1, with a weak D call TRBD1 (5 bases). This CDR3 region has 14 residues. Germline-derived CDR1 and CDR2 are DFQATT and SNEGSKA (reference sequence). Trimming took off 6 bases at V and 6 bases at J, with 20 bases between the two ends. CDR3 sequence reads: CSAHQVGGGAEAFF. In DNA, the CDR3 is TGCAGTGCCCACCAGGTGGGGGGAGGGGCTGAAGCTTTCTTT.

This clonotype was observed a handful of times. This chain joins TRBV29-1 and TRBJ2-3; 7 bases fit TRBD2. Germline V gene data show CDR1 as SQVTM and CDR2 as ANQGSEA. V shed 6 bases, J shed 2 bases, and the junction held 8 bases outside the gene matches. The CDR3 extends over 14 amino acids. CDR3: CSVWSRDYTDTQYF. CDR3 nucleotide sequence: TGCAGCGTGTGGTCCCGGGACTACACAGATACGCAGTATTTT.

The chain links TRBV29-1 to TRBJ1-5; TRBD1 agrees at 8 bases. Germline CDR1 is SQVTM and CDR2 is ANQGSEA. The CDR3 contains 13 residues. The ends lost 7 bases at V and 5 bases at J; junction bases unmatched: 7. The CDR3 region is CSARQGKDQPQHF. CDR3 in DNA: TGCAGCGCTAGACAGGGGAAAGATCAGCCCCAGCATTTT. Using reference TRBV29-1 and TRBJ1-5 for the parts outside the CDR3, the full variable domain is SAVISQKPSRDICQRGTSLTIQCQVDSQVTMMFWYRQQPGQSLTLIATANQGSEATYESGFVIDKFPISRPNLTFSTLTVSNMSPEDSSIYLCSARQGKDQPQHFGDGTRLSIL.

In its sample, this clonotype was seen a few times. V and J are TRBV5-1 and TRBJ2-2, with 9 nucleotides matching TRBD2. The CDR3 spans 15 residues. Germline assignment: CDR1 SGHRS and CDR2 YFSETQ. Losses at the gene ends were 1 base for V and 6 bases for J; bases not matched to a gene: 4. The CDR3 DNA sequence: TGCGCCAGCAGCTTGCGCCTAGCGGGGTCCGGGGAGCTGTTTTTT. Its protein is CASSLRLAGSGELFF.

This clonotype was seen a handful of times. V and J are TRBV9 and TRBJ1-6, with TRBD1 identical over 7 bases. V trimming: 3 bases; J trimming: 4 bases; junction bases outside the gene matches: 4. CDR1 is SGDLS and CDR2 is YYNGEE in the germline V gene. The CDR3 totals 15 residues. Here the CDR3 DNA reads TGTGCCAGCAGCGGCACGGGACAGTATAATTCACCCCTCCACTTT. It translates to CASSGTGQYNSPLHF. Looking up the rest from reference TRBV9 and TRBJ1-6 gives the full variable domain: DSGVTQTPKHLITATGQRVTLRCSPRSGDLSVYWYQQSLDQGLQFLIQYYNGEERAKGNILERFSAQQFPDLHSELNLSSLELGDSALYFCASSGTGQYNSPLHFGNGTRLTVT.